This is a list of T cell receptor beta chains from one sample in a study of blood T cell repertoires in COVID-19. The method was immunoSEQ multiplex PCR; TCRdb's version includes in-frame clones alone and lacks a portion of them. The sample records a few hundred thousand clones, more than 70% being singletons. The sample taken for sequencing was PBMCs or T cells enriched from blood (not recorded which). The receptors stem from a man aged 25 to 45 who had recovered from COVID-19. Both conserved end residues are part of each CDR3. The order of the fields is clone size, D gene, J gene, V gene, CDR3 DNA, CDR3 protein. D genes are given only for firm matches. Some rows have no size entry. The others give once, few or many, or a class for an expanded clone.

>-|-|TRBJ1-6|TRBV30
TGTGCCTACCAACAGGGACATCAGTATTCACCCCTCCACTTT
CAYQQGHQYSPLHF
>-|-|TRBJ2-3|TRBV4-1
TGCGCCAGCAGCCAAGAATCCAGGTCTGCAGATACGCAGTATTTT
CASSQESRSADTQYF
>-|TRBD2|TRBJ2-7|TRBV7-9
TGTGCCAGCAGCTTAGGCGGGAGAACCTACGAGCAGTACTTC
CASSLGGRTYEQYF
>-|TRBD1|TRBJ1-1|TRBV18
TGTGCCAGCTCACGGGACAGGAACACTGAAGCTTTCTTT
CASSRDRNTEAFF
>-|-|TRBJ2-3|TRBV9
TGTGCCAGCGGGGGCCGGGACTATGAGAGTCCAGATACGCAGTATTTT
CASGGRDYESPDTQYF
>few|TRBD2|TRBJ2-3|TRBV9
TGTGCCAGCAGCGTAGAAGGACTAGCGTCGACTAGCACAGATACGCAGTATTTT
CASSVEGLASTSTDTQYF
>-|-|TRBJ1-5|TRBV2
TGTGCCAGCAGCCTCGCCGGTAATCAGCCCCAGCATTTT
CASSLAGNQPQHF
>-|TRBD1|TRBJ2-5|TRBV7-9
TGTGCCAGCAGCCCGGGACAGGGGGCTAAAGAGACCCAGTACTTC
CASSPGQGAKETQYF
>-|-|TRBJ2-6|TRBV27
TGTGCCAGCAGCGGGACATCCCGCTCTGGGGCCAACGTCCTGACTTTC
CASSGTSRSGANVLTF
>-|-|TRBJ1-1|TRBV21-1
TGTGCCAGCAGCAAAGACAGGCCGAACACTGAAGCTTTCTTT
CASSKDRPNTEAFF
>-|TRBD1|TRBJ1-1|TRBV7-9
TGTGCCAGCAGCTCTCGGGACAGGGACACTGAAGCTTTCTTT
CASSSRDRDTEAFF
>-|-|TRBJ1-4|TRBV27
TGTGCCAGCAGCGCTCAGGGGATAGGTGAAAAACTGTTTTTT
CASSAQGIGEKLFF
>-|-|TRBJ1-6|TRBV6-5
TGTGCCAGCAGTTACTTTGGGCGGGAGGGTTCACCCCTCCACTTT
CASSYFGREGSPLHF
>-|-|TRBJ2-5|TRBV7-2
TGTGCCAGCAGCTTAGCGCGGAGCTCGTACCAAGAGACCCAGTACTTC
CASSLARSSYQETQYF
>once|-|TRBJ1-1|TRBV25-1
TGTGCCAGCACTAGCCTCCTGAACACTGAAGCTTTCTTT
CASTSLLNTEAFF
>few|-|TRBJ1-1|TRBV29-1
TGCAGCCTTGACAAGAACACTGAAGCTTTCTTT
CSLDKNTEAFF
>-|-|TRBJ2-7|TRBV6-5
TGTGCCAGCAGTTTATCGGACAGCCTGGAGCAGTACTTC
CASSLSDSLEQYF
>-|-|TRBJ1-1|TRBV7-9
TGTGCCAGCAGTTCGCCGGGACGGGGGGTCGGGACTGAAGCTTTCTTT
CASSSPGRGVGTEAFF
>-|TRBD1|TRBJ1-5|TRBV15
TGTGCCACCAGCAGAAGACAGGGGGAGAATAGCAATCAGCCCCAGCATTTT
CATSRRQGENSNQPQHF
>-|-|TRBJ1-1|TRBV11-2
TGTGCCAGCAGCTTAGATGTCCTAATGAACACTGAAGCTTTCTTT
CASSLDVLMNTEAFF
>-|-|TRBJ2-2|TRBV9
TGTGCCAGCAGCGTAAGTCTCCTCGGGCAGGGAAACACCGGGGAGCTGTTTTTT
CASSVSLLGQGNTGELFF
>-|-|TRBJ2-4|TRBV19
TGTGCCATCAAACCTCAGGGGTTCTCGGCCAAAAACATTCAGTACTTC
CAIKPQGFSAKNIQYF
>-|-|TRBJ2-3|TRBV6-5
TGTGCCAGCAGTTACCAGGGGAGGGGCACAGATACGCAGTATTTT
CASSYQGRGTDTQYF
>-|TRBD1|TRBJ1-2|TRBV30
TGTGCCTGCCCGACAGGGTTGAACTATGGCTACACCTTC
CACPTGLNYGYTF
>few|-|TRBJ1-3|TRBV4-1
TGCGCCAGCAGCCAAGTCGGGTCGGGGTCTCTCGGAAACACCATATATTTT
CASSQVGSGSLGNTIYF
>-|-|TRBJ1-2|TRBV30
TGTGCCTGGAGTCCCGGGACACCCTATGGCTACACCTTC
CAWSPGTPYGYTF
>-|-|TRBJ1-1|TRBV5-4
TGTGCCAGCAGCCTAGAGACAGGTGAAGCTTTCTTT
CASSLETGEAFF
>-|TRBD1|TRBJ1-3|TRBV9
TGTGCCAGCAGTTGGGGGACAGGGTCTGGAAACACCATATATTTT
CASSWGTGSGNTIYF
>-|-|TRBJ1-2|TRBV10-3
TGTGCCATCAGTCAAGCCGGACAGAACTATGGCTACACCTTC
CAISQAGQNYGYTF
>-|TRBD1|TRBJ1-2|TRBV19
TGTGCCAGTACAGACAGGGGGCGCGTCTATGGCTACACCTTC
CASTDRGRVYGYTF
>-|-|TRBJ2-3|TRBV7-9
TGTGCCAGCAGCCCGGGGACACCAAGCCGCACAGATACGCAGTATTTT
CASSPGTPSRTDTQYF